This section outlines one TCR beta chain sequence together with its context. In assigning cohorts, the study relied on participant-reported clinical history. Recovered status applied to Cohort 3 donors who had two consecutive negative PCRs. It also applied to those with clearance or with symptom resolution. Per the authors' pipeline: Estimation of nucleated cell counts was performed using reference gene primer amplification. Profiled with immunoSEQ multiplex PCR; TCRdb holds only in-frame clones, not every one. V, J and clone size are those of that table, while D and trimming were read from the DNA. The repertoire holds over 200,000 clones, with 70% to 85% as singletons. These data belong to a study of blood T cell repertoires in COVID-19. Study-wide context: Donors in the United States, Italy and Spain gave samples during acute or convalescent COVID-19.

V was clipped by 1 base and J by 4 bases, with 11 bases between them. The CDR3 consists of 14 residues. Looked up from germline, CDR1 is LGHDT and CDR2 is YNNKEL (reference sequence). The chain combines TRBV3-1 (or the pseudogene TRBV3-2) with TRBJ2-7; D is unresolved. The receptor was isolated from a man in his forties or fifties who had recovered from COVID-19. Material for sequencing was PBMCs or T cells enriched from blood (not recorded which). The CDR3 DNA is TGTGCCAGCAGCCAAGCGTATACCGGGTACGAGCAGTACTTC. Protein: CASSQAYTGYEQYF.